These 31 T cell receptor beta chains were sequenced from one sample in a study of human T cells and chemical hapten exposure. TCRdb passed the RACE reads through MiXCR, listing each CDR3 protein once. The table records roughly 98,000 distinct CDR3 sequences, around 12% of them present only once. Time point meaning: patch test 1, 2 weeks after DPC sensitization. As to treatment: therapeutic diphenylcyclopropenone sensitization with weekly scalp DPC. Here the sequenced sample was whole blood, taken in connection with sensitization to the hapten diphenylcyclopropenone (DPC). The source of these receptors is a woman in her thirties or forties with alopecia areata. Some clones in this sample may be carry-over from other donors' samples.

The chain carries TRBV20-1 and TRBJ2-3; 7 bases fit TRBD1. Trimming cost V 1 base and J 4 bases; bases outside gene matches: 11. Germline assignment: CDR1 DFQATT and CDR2 SNEGSKA (reference sequence). This CDR3 spans 16 amino acids. The DNA of the CDR3 is TGCAGTGCTAGAGGAGAGTTAGGGGGCACCTCAGATACGCAGTATTTT. This gives the protein CSARGELGGTSDTQYF.

This clonotype was observed once. The chain uses TRBV28 and TRBJ2-2; TRBD2 is a possible D gene (6 bases). Germline V lookup: CDR1 MDHEN, CDR2 SYDVKM. The CDR3 is 12 residues long. V was trimmed by 11 bases and J by 4 bases, leaving 11 bases between them. The CDR3 sequence: CAARRVTGELFF. DNA of the CDR3: TGTGCCGCGAGGAGGGTCACCGGGGAGCTGTTTTTT. Full variable domain (remainder filled in from reference TRBV28 and TRBJ2-2): DVKVTQSSRYLVKRTGEKVFLECVQDMDHENMFWYRQDPGLGLRLIYFSYDVKMKEKGDIPEGYSVSREKKERFSLILESASTNQTSMYLCAARRVTGELFFGEGSRLTVL.

This clonotype turned up a few times. The chain combines TRBV12-3 or TRBV12-4 with TRBJ1-5; perhaps TRBD1 as D (6 bases). This CDR3 comprises 14 residues. Trimming removed 6 bases from V and 3 bases from J, with 12 bases in between. In nucleotides, the CDR3 is TGTGCCAGCAGGGCAGGACAGTACAATCAGCCCCAGCATTTT. It yields the protein CASRAGQYNQPQHF.

At least ten counts were recorded for this clonotype. The J gene is TRBJ2-1, the V gene TRBV14; D is possibly TRBD2 (6 bases). V was cut by 1 base and J by 6 bases, with 19 bases left in between. The germline V gene has CDR1 SGHDN and CDR2 FVKESK. The CDR3 runs 17 residues. CDR3 loop: CASSQALGLSFSNEQFF. The CDR3 region has the DNA TGTGCCAGCAGCCAAGCTTTGGGACTCTCCTTCTCCAATGAGCAGTTCTTC. The full variable domain, with the rest looked up from reference TRBV14 and TRBJ2-1, is EAGVTQFPSHSVIEKGQTVTLRCDPISGHDNLYWYRRVMGKEIKFLLHFVKESKQDESGMPNNRFLAERTGGTYSTLKVQPAELEDSGVYFCASSQALGLSFSNEQFFGPGTRLTVL.

The rearrangement uses TRBV28 and TRBJ2-7; D not resolved. Germline CDR1 MDHEN, CDR2 SYDVKM. V lost 3 bases, J lost 2 bases, and 11 bases lay in between. The CDR3 consists of 14 residues. CDR3 protein: CASSFGGRAYEQYF. The CDR3 DNA reads as TGTGCCAGCAGTTTTGGTGGCCGTGCCTACGAGCAGTACTTC.

This clonotype was observed at least ten times. This sequence joins TRBV7-3 and TRBJ2-2; 10 bases align to TRBD2. This CDR3 has 15 residues. Per the germline V gene, CDR1 is SGHTA and CDR2 is FQGTGA. With V trimmed by 1 base and J by 6 bases, 2 bases remained unmatched. The DNA for the CDR3 is TGTGCCAGCAGCTTAAGCGGGACTAGCGCCGGGGAGCTGTTTTTT. This sequence encodes CASSLSGTSAGELFF.

This clonotype was recorded a few times. CDR3 nucleotide sequence: TGCGCCAGCAGCTTGGATCAGGGCAGCAATTCACCCCTCCACTTT. Translated: CASSLDQGSNSPLHF. The rearrangement joins TRBV5-1 to TRBJ1-6; tentatively, D is TRBD1 (5 bases). Trimming cost V 0 bases and J 7 bases, with 11 bases left between them. CDR1 is SGHRS and CDR2 is YFSETQ in the germline V gene. The CDR3 is 15 residues long.

Many counts were recorded for this clonotype. The chain has TRBV6-2 or TRBV6-3 and TRBJ2-1, with unresolved D. Trimming removed 6 bases from V and 10 bases from J, with 13 bases in between. Germline CDR1 is MNHEY and CDR2 is SVGEGT. The CDR3 has 12 residues. CDR3 in DNA: TGTGCCAGCAGCCCTCTCCCCCCCGAGCAGTTCTTC. Protein sequence: CASSPLPPEQFF.

CDR3: CASSQVVNRDYEQYF. The CDR3 DNA reads as TGCGCCAGCAGCCAAGTCGTCAACAGGGACTACGAGCAGTACTTC. V gene TRBV4-1 combines with J gene TRBJ2-7, with D possibly TRBD1 on 6 matching bases. The CDR3 runs to 15 residues. V shed 1 base and J shed 3 bases, with 13 bases lying between them. Per the germline V gene, CDR1 is MGHRA and CDR2 is YSYEKL.

This clonotype was counted only a few times. The chain employs TRBV15 and TRBJ2-1; weak D call: TRBD1 (6 bases). From germline, CDR1 is LNHNV and CDR2 YYDKDF (reference sequence). Trimming left V 5 bases short and J 3 bases short, with 17 bases between. This CDR3 comprises 16 residues. The CDR3 region has the DNA TGTGCCACCAGCTTAACCCGGGACACCTTCTACAATGAGCAGTTCTTC. Amino acids: CATSLTRDTFYNEQFF.

This clonotype was seen at least ten times. The V call is TRBV11-1, the J call TRBJ2-1; the match to TRBD2 covers 7 bases. Unmatched junction bases numbered 6, after V lost 2 bases and J lost 5 bases. CDR1 is SGHAT and CDR2 is FQDESV in the germline V gene (reference sequence). The CDR3 consists of 15 residues. The CDR3 DNA follows: TGTGCCAGCAGCTTACGTCTAGCGGAGAACAATGAGCAGTTCTTC. The encoded protein is CASSLRLAENNEQFF.

This clonotype was counted only a few times. The genes are TRBV28 and TRBJ2-5, with D possibly TRBD1 on 5 matching bases. This CDR3 spans 15 amino acids. The ends were cut back, 6 bases at V and 5 bases at J, with 19 bases in the middle. CDR1 is MDHEN and CDR2 is SYDVKM in the germline V gene. The CDR3 is CASSPPGWGLETQYF. DNA for the CDR3: TGTGCCAGCAGCCCACCTGGATGGGGCCTTGAGACCCAGTACTTC.

CDR3 in DNA: TGTGCCAGCAGTTACGGGACAGGGGAAGGGTACAATGAGCAGTTCTTC. As protein: CASSYGTGEGYNEQFF. This rearrangement joins TRBV28 to TRBJ2-1; 10 nucleotides align to TRBD1. The germline gives CDR1 MDHEN, CDR2 SYDVKM. V shed 4 bases, J shed 4 bases, and the junction held 7 bases outside the gene matches. This CDR3 has 16 residues.

This clonotype was recorded a few times. The chain uses TRBV5-4 and TRBJ2-5, with a tentative D call TRBD1 (6 bases). The CDR3 has 13 amino acids. Deletions cut 3 bases from V and 3 bases from J, with 9 bases between. CDR1 is SGHNT and CDR2 is YYREEE in the germline V gene (reference sequence). CDR3 nucleotide sequence: TGTGCCAGCAGCTCGTGGACAGAAGAGACCCAGTACTTC. Residues: CASSSWTEETQYF.

This clonotype was counted a few times. The chain recombines TRBV5-3 with TRBJ2-5; maybe TRBD2 (5 bases). TRBV5-3 is treated as an ORF (open reading frame) with a function not yet certain. CDR3 length equals 17 residues. The V end was cut by 0 bases, the J end by 0 bases, with 15 bases between. CDR3 sequence reads: CARSLAGGLSHQETQYF. For the CDR3, the DNA is TGTGCCAGAAGCTTGGCGGGCGGACTCTCGCACCAAGAGACCCAGTACTTC.

This clonotype was seen at least ten times. The chain carries TRBV9 and TRBJ2-3; D is unresolved. V lost 0 bases and J lost 2, with 10 bases in between. Germline CDR1 and CDR2: SGDLS and YYNGEE. CDR3 length: 15 residues. The CDR3 loop is CASSVAPVNTDTQYF. The CDR3, as DNA: TGTGCCAGCAGCGTAGCCCCGGTGAACACAGATACGCAGTATTTT.

This clonotype was observed at least ten times. The V call is TRBV6-6, the J call TRBJ1-5; weak D call: TRBD1 (6 bases). CDR1 is MNHNY, CDR2 SVGAGI, per germline (reference sequence). The V and J ends lost 8 bases and 2 bases respectively, with 16 bases between them. The CDR3 has 15 amino acids. CDR3 in DNA: TGTGCCAGCTTGACCGGACAGCGAGGCAATCAGCCCCAGCATTTT. Translated, it gives CASLTGQRGNQPQHF.

The chain employs TRBV6-5 and TRBJ2-7; D remains unclear. The V gene lost 6 bases and the J gene lost 3 bases, with 12 bases spanning the gap. The germline V gene encodes CDR1 MNHEY and CDR2 SVGAGI. The CDR3 has 13 residues. The CDR3, as DNA: TGTGCCAGCAGCTCAGACTCATTCTACGAGCAGTACTTC. It yields the protein CASSSDSFYEQYF.

The V and J genes are TRBV11-2 and TRBJ2-3, with D uncertain. V lost 1 base and J 7 bases, leaving 3 bases between the germline ends. CDR1 and CDR2 from the germline V gene are SGHAT and FQNNGV. This CDR3 has 11 residues. CDR3 nucleotides: TGTGCCAGCAGCTTAGTCAATACGCAGTATTTT. It codes for CASSLVNTQYF.

This clonotype appeared many times. This chain uses TRBV7-2 with TRBJ1-6; no reliable D call. Trimming took off 5 bases at V and 7 bases at J, with 15 bases between the two ends. The CDR3 has 15 amino acids. CDR1 is SGHTA, CDR2 FQGNSA, per germline. CDR3 sequence reads: CASSPSPGRNSPLHF. Written as DNA, the CDR3 is TGTGCCAGCAGCCCGTCGCCTGGGAGGAATTCACCCCTCCACTTT.

This sequence joins TRBV5-1 and TRBJ2-3; 14 bases map to TRBD2. The V and J ends lost 4 bases and 6 bases, in that order; junction bases with no gene match: 4. The germline V gene encodes CDR1 SGHRS and CDR2 YFSETQ. The CDR3 contains 15 residues. CDR3 loop: CASSAGLAGDDTQYF. CDR3 DNA: TGCGCCAGCAGCGCGGGACTAGCGGGAGACGATACGCAGTATTTT.

The chain is built from TRBV11-3 and TRBJ2-7; maybe TRBD1 (7 bases). Trimming left V 7 bases short and J 2 bases short, with 15 bases between. The germline gives CDR1 SGHNT, CDR2 YENEEA. The CDR3 is 14 residues long. CDR3 in DNA: TGTGCCAGCACCCTCCTCAGGGGGGCCTACGAGCAGTACTTC. It specifies CASTLLRGAYEQYF. The entire variable domain, with the rest obtained from reference TRBV11-3 and TRBJ2-7, is as follows: EAGVVQSPRYKIIEKKQPVAFWCNPISGHNTLYWYLQNLGQGPELLIRYENEEAVDDSQLPKDRFSAERLKGVDSTLKIQPAELGDSAVYLCASTLLRGAYEQYFGPGTRLTVT.

This clonotype was observed a handful of times. CDR3 DNA: TGTGCCAGCAGTCCATACCAGGACAGGGCGTACAATGAGCAGTTCTTC. Amino acid sequence: CASSPYQDRAYNEQFF. The V gene is TRBV28, the J gene TRBJ2-1; 8 bases map to TRBD1. The CDR3 is 16 amino acids. V gave up 5 bases and J gave up 4 bases; unmatched junction bases: 10. Germline V lookup: CDR1 MDHEN, CDR2 SYDVKM.

DNA for the CDR3: TGCAGCGTTGATTTAGGGAGGCCCACCGGGGAGCTGTTTTTT. Its protein is CSVDLGRPTGELFF. The chain employs TRBV29-1 and TRBJ2-2; TRBD2 might be the D (6 bases). Trimming pared 3 bases from V and 4 bases from J, leaving 12 bases between. Looked up from germline, CDR1 is SQVTM and CDR2 is ANQGSEA. The length of the CDR3 is 14 residues.

This sequence joins TRBV27 and TRBJ2-2; D is unclear. Looked up from germline, CDR1 is MNHEY and CDR2 is SMNVEV (reference sequence). Trimming shortened V by 6 bases and J by 5 bases, and 10 bases separated the two germline ends. The CDR3 loop spans 13 amino acids. CDR3 bases: TGTGCCAGCAGCTCTATCAAAACCGGGGAGCTGTTTTTT. Translating it yields CASSSIKTGELFF.

This clonotype was seen many times. The J gene is TRBJ2-5, the V gene TRBV7-2; a possible D gene is TRBD2 (5 bases). Between the trimmed V and J ends, which lost 4 bases and 4 bases, there was a span of 10 bases. The CDR3 runs 13 residues. Per the germline V gene, CDR1 is SGHTA and CDR2 is FQGNSA. This chain's CDR3 is CASSSGVVETQYF. The CDR3 coding sequence is TGTGCCAGCAGCTCCGGGGTGGTAGAGACCCAGTACTTC.

In its sample, this clonotype was seen many times. This chain joins TRBV5-1 and TRBJ2-7, with 7 positions matching TRBD2. V lost 7 bases, J lost 0 bases, and 10 bases stayed unmatched. The CDR3 runs 15 residues. Looked up from germline, CDR1 is SGHRS and CDR2 is YFSETQ. The CDR3 DNA sequence: TGCGCCAGCTCTTTCACGGGCGGGAGCTCCTACGAGCAGTACTTC. This sequence encodes CASSFTGGSSYEQYF. Filled out from reference TRBV5-1 and TRBJ2-7, the complete variable domain reads KAGVTQTPRYLIKTRGQQVTLSCSPISGHRSVSWYQQTPGQGLQFLFEYFSETQRNKGNFPGRFSGRQFSNSRSEMNVSTLELGDSALYLCASSFTGGSSYEQYFGPGTRLTVT.

The J gene is TRBJ2-2, the V gene TRBV6-5, with 7 bases identical to TRBD2. The length of the CDR3 is 16 residues. Germline values: CDR1 MNHEY, CDR2 SVGAGI. V lost 6 bases, J lost 4 bases, and 11 bases stayed unmatched. DNA for the CDR3: TGTGCCAGCAGACTACAAGCGGGACTGGCCACCGGGGAGCTGTTTTTT. Its protein product is CASRLQAGLATGELFF.

The J gene is TRBJ2-7, the V gene TRBV4-3, with D possibly called TRBD1 or TRBD2 (5 bases each). This CDR3 contains 15 residues. Trimming left V 4 bases short and J 3 bases short, with 16 bases between. CDR1 and CDR2 from the germline V gene are LGHNA and YSLEER. The CDR3 nucleotides are TGCGCCAGCAGCCTAGGATTCGAGGGACGCTACGAGCAGTACTTC. Translating it yields CASSLGFEGRYEQYF.

This clonotype was seen a few times. The rearrangement links TRBV9 to TRBJ2-1, with TRBD2 matching over 8 bases. The germline gives CDR1 SGDLS, CDR2 YYNGEE. After removal of 0 bases from V and 6 bases from J, the junction contained 11 bases not matched to a gene. The CDR3 has 17 residues. The CDR3: CASSVAPGGGHGNEQFF. The CDR3 region has the DNA TGTGCCAGCAGCGTAGCTCCCGGCGGGGGGCACGGCAATGAGCAGTTCTTC.

This clonotype was detected many times. The chain employs TRBV28 and TRBJ2-1, with TRBD2 identical over 15 bases. With 7 bases clipped from V and 4 bases from J, the junction kept 5 bases outside the gene matches. In germline, CDR1 is MDHEN, CDR2 SYDVKM. This CDR3 contains 16 residues. The CDR3 DNA reads TGTGCCAGCATCGGACTAGCGGGAGGGGCTTACAATGAGCAGTTCTTC. Its translation is CASIGLAGGAYNEQFF.